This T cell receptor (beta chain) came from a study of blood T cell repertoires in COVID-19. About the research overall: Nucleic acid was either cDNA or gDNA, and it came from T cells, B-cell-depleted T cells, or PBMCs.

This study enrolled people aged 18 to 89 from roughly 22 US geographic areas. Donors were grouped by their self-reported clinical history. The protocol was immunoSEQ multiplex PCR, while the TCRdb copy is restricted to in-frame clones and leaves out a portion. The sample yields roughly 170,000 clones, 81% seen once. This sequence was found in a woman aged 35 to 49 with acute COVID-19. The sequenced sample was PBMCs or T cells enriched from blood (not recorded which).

CDR3 region: CASSVDASTYEQYF. In nucleotides, the CDR3 is TGTGCCAGCAGCGTAGATGCTAGTACCTACGAGCAGTACTTC. The chain employs TRBV9 and TRBJ2-7, with D hard to call. Deletions cut 0 bases from V and 2 bases from J, with 9 bases between. The germline V gene encodes CDR1 SGDLS and CDR2 YYNGEE. The CDR3 sequence is 14 residues long.